Following are 32 T cell receptor beta chains from one sample sequenced in a study of blood T cell repertoires in COVID-19. Generated by immunoSEQ multiplex PCR, the TCRdb table keeps only in-frame clones and is missing some. Of approximately 150,000 clones detected, 80% appear once; the ten largest clones hold around 6%. Sequencing used PBMCs or T cells enriched from blood (not recorded which). These TCRs come from a man aged 35-49 years who had recovered from COVID-19.

The chain joins TRBV5-8 to TRBJ2-6; D perhaps matches TRBD2 (6 bases). There are 17 residues in the CDR3. The V gene lost 4 bases and the J gene lost 4 bases, with 18 bases spanning the gap. Germline V lookup: CDR1 SGHTS, CDR2 YDEGEE. CDR3 residues: CASSEGLGLSGANVLTF. In nucleotides, the CDR3 is TGTGCCAGCAGCGAGGGACTGGGGCTTAGCGGGGCCAACGTCCTGACTTTC.

The genes are TRBV27 and TRBJ2-1, with 10 bases aligning to TRBD1. Germline CDR1 is MNHEY and CDR2 is SMNVEV (reference sequence). V lost 7 bases, J lost 7 bases, and 13 bases stayed unmatched. This CDR3 has 16 amino acids. The CDR3 region is CASMGTGTGALNEQFF. CDR3 in DNA: TGTGCCAGCATGGGCACCGGGACAGGGGCTTTAAATGAGCAGTTCTTC.

The J gene is TRBJ1-5, the V gene TRBV30; TRBD1 matches 8 bases. Trimming cost V 8 bases and J 1 base; bases outside gene matches: 4. The CDR3 contains 13 residues. CDR1 is GTSNPN and CDR2 is SVGIG in the germline V gene (reference sequence). CDR3: CALAGGSNQPQHF. The CDR3 DNA reads as TGTGCCCTGGCAGGGGGCAGCAATCAGCCCCAGCATTTT. Combining the CDR3 with reference TRBV30 and TRBJ1-5 gives the whole variable domain SQTIHQWPATLVQPVGSPLSLECTVEGTSNPNLYWYRQAAGRGLQLLFYSVGIGQISSEVPQNLSASRPQDRQFILSSKKLLLSDSGFYLCALAGGSNQPQHFGDGTRLSIL.

This chain links TRBV19 with TRBJ2-2, with 12 nucleotides matching TRBD2. Germline lookup yields CDR1 LNHDA and CDR2 SQIVND (reference sequence). The V and J ends lost 4 bases and 7 bases, in that order; junction bases with no gene match: 7. This CDR3 has 16 residues. The CDR3 loop is CASSTRLAGGYGELFF. The CDR3 DNA reads as TGTGCCAGTAGTACTCGTCTAGCGGGGGGGTACGGGGAGCTGTTTTTT.

J is TRBJ1-6 and V is TRBV4-1, with D uncertain. The CDR3 is made up of 16 amino acids. Germline V lookup: CDR1 MGHRA, CDR2 YSYEKL. V lost 0 bases, J lost 4 bases, and 10 bases lay in between. CDR3 DNA: TGCGCCAGCAGCCAAGATCTGGCAGATTATAATTCACCCCTCCACTTT. Translated, it gives CASSQDLADYNSPLHF.

The V gene is TRBV9, the J gene TRBJ1-2, with D perhaps TRBD1 (6 bases). CDR1 is SGDLS and CDR2 is YYNGEE in the germline V gene. The CDR3 spans 12 residues. The V end was cut by 3 bases, the J end by 8 bases, with 11 bases between. The CDR3: CASSAAGVGYTF. In DNA, the CDR3 is TGTGCCAGCAGCGCCGCAGGGGTGGGCTACACCTTC.

The chain is built from TRBV6-5 and TRBJ1-3; 7 bases agree with TRBD1. Germline assignment: CDR1 MNHEY and CDR2 SVGAGI. The J segment lost 3 bases and the V segment lost 2 bases, leaving 1 base of the junction unmatched. The CDR3 is 14 residues long. The CDR3 nucleotides are TGTGCCAGCAGTTACGGGACAGTTGGAAACACCATATATTTT. Amino acids: CASSYGTVGNTIYF.

J is TRBJ2-1 and V is TRBV14; 9 bases line up with TRBD1. J was trimmed by 9 bases and V by 1 base; bases with no gene match: 13. From germline, CDR1 is SGHDN and CDR2 FVKESK. This CDR3 is built from 17 residues. The CDR3 spells CASSQVSTGTGFLEQFF. The CDR3 nucleotides are TGTGCCAGCAGCCAAGTTTCAACCGGGACAGGGTTTCTTGAGCAGTTCTTC.

This clone was observed a few times. The chain is built from TRBV6-1 and TRBJ2-3; D not resolved. From germline, CDR1 is MNHNS and CDR2 SASEGT. The V end was cut by 3 bases, the J end by 8 bases, with 6 bases between. This CDR3 spans 11 amino acids. The CDR3 nucleotides are TGTGCCAGCAGTGATACCGGTACGCAGTATTTT. This encodes CASSDTGTQYF.

A single count supports this clone. The V gene is TRBV6-5, the J gene TRBJ1-1; D may be TRBD1 (5 bases). The CDR3 contains 14 residues. The germline V gene has CDR1 MNHEY and CDR2 SVGAGI. The V and J ends lost 2 bases and 0 bases respectively, with 7 bases between them. The CDR3 coding sequence is TGTGCCAGCAGTTACGGGGGGATGAACACTGAAGCTTTCTTT. Translated, it gives CASSYGGMNTEAFF.

This chain connects TRBV12-3 or TRBV12-4 to TRBJ2-7; TRBD1 might be the D (5 bases). The CDR3 sequence is 12 residues long. V gave up 6 bases and J gave up 9 bases, with 15 bases separating them. CDR3 amino acids: CASSPGPQVQYF. CDR3 DNA sequence: TGTGCCAGCAGCCCAGGGCCGCAGGTGCAGTACTTC.

The chain carries TRBV21-1 and TRBJ1-1; the listed D gene, TRBD1, was not tested against the DNA. TRBV21-1 counts as a pseudogene. The CDR3 loop spans 13 amino acids. The CDR3: CARRGTDPTEAFF. The CDR3, as DNA: TGTGCCAGGAGGGGGACAGATCCCACTGAAGCTTTCTTT.

The genes are TRBV4-1 and TRBJ1-5; D uncertain. There are 13 residues in the CDR3. CDR1 MGHRA and CDR2 YSYEKL come from the germline V gene. Trimming stripped 0 bases from V and 4 bases from J, with 4 bases between. CDR3 region: CASSQDRNQPQHF. The CDR3 coding sequence is TGCGCCAGCAGCCAAGACAGAAATCAGCCCCAGCATTTT.

The chain recombines TRBV3-1 (or the pseudogene TRBV3-2) with TRBJ2-7, with TRBD1 matching 7 bases. CDR1 LGHDT and CDR2 YNNKEL come from the germline V gene (reference sequence). V lost 5 bases and J lost 3; bases outside the gene matches: 7. The CDR3 length is 14 residues. The CDR3 protein is CASSGQERLYEQYF. The CDR3 bases are TGTGCCAGCAGCGGACAGGAACGTCTCTACGAGCAGTACTTC.

The chain joins TRBV7-8 to TRBJ1-5, with TRBD1 matching over 8 bases. V lost 1 base to trimming and J lost 2 bases; unmatched junction nucleotides: 4. The CDR3 is 16 amino acids. CDR1 is SGHVS and CDR2 is FQNEAQ in the germline V gene. The CDR3 loop is CASSLVTGAGNQPQHF. The CDR3 DNA reads as TGTGCCAGCAGCTTAGTGACAGGGGCAGGCAATCAGCCCCAGCATTTT. The entire variable domain, with the rest obtained from reference TRBV7-8 and TRBJ1-5, is as follows: GAGVSQSPRYKVAKRGQDVALRCDPISGHVSLFWYQQALGQGPEFLTYFQNEAQLDKSGLPSDRFFAERPEGSVSTLKIQRTQQEDSAVYLCASSLVTGAGNQPQHFGDGTRLSIL.

In this sample, this clone is medium-sized (0.01 to 0.1%). The chain uses TRBV11-1 and TRBJ1-2, with unresolved D. CDR1 and CDR2 (germline): SGHAT, FQDESV (reference sequence). Trimming shortened V by 1 base and J by 1 base, and 4 bases separated the two germline ends. CDR3 length: 13 residues. CDR3 nucleotide sequence: TGTGCCAGCAGCTTAGGACATAACTATGGCTACACCTTC. Encoded protein: CASSLGHNYGYTF.

The J gene is TRBJ2-3, the V gene TRBV5-1; weak D call: TRBD2 (6 bases). Germline V gene sequence: CDR1 SGHRS, CDR2 YFSETQ. The CDR3 has 18 residues. V was shortened by 0 bases and J by 1 base, with 18 bases between the two germline ends. For the CDR3, the DNA is TGCGCCAGCAGCTTGGCTTGGGGCGGGGCCGCCGGCACAGATACGCAGTATTTT. As protein: CASSLAWGGAAGTDTQYF. The variable domain in full, completed from reference TRBV5-1 and TRBJ2-3, reads KAGVTQTPRYLIKTRGQQVTLSCSPISGHRSVSWYQQTPGQGLQFLFEYFSETQRNKGNFPGRFSGRQFSNSRSEMNVSTLELGDSALYLCASSLAWGGAAGTDTQYFGPGTRLTVL.

This clone was observed a few times. The V and J genes are TRBV11-2 and TRBJ1-4; maybe TRBD1 (6 bases). The germline gives CDR1 SGHAT, CDR2 FQNNGV. The CDR3 is 15 residues long. Trimming took 6 bases from V and 7 from J, leaving 18 bases between them. CDR3 sequence: CASSFQGMKGEKLFF. The CDR3 DNA reads TGTGCCAGCAGTTTCCAGGGGATGAAGGGTGAAAAACTGTTTTTT.

This clone appeared a single time. The chain joins TRBV21-1 to TRBJ2-7; the D call TRBD2 from the table was never checked on the DNA. TRBV21-1 is flagged as a pseudogene. The CDR3 totals 14 residues. The CDR3, as DNA: TGTGCCAGCAGCAGATCAGGCCGGGGCTACGAGCAGTACGTC. Protein: CASSRSGRGYEQYV.

The V and J genes are TRBV10-3 and TRBJ1-2, with D tentatively TRBD1 (5 bases). From germline, CDR1 is ENHRY and CDR2 SYGVKD. With 4 bases removed from V and 5 bases from J, the gap between germline ends came to 11 bases. The CDR3 is made up of 13 amino acids. CDR3 coding DNA: TGTGCCATCAGTGTAGACAGACCATATGGCTACACCTTC. Amino acid sequence: CAISVDRPYGYTF.

The chain joins TRBV7-3 to TRBJ2-2, with TRBD1 as a possible D gene (6 bases). The CDR3 has 13 amino acids. Between the trimmed V and J ends, which lost 5 bases and 5 bases, there was a span of 9 bases. Germline V gives CDR1 SGHTA, CDR2 FQGTGA. The CDR3: CASSPTGTGELFF. The CDR3 DNA sequence: TGTGCCAGCAGCCCGACAGGAACCGGGGAGCTGTTTTTT.

This clone was picked up one time. The chain is built from TRBV5-1 and TRBJ1-1; TRBD1 aligns across 10 bases. In germline, CDR1 is SGHRS, CDR2 YFSETQ. With 4 bases clipped from V and 1 base from J, the junction kept 7 bases outside the gene matches. CDR3 size: 16 residues. The CDR3 DNA follows: TGCGCCAGCAGCGTCGGACAGGGGGTAGGGAACACTGAAGCTTTCTTT. It translates to CASSVGQGVGNTEAFF. Full variable domain (outside the CDR3, taken from reference TRBV5-1 and TRBJ1-1): KAGVTQTPRYLIKTRGQQVTLSCSPISGHRSVSWYQQTPGQGLQFLFEYFSETQRNKGNFPGRFSGRQFSNSRSEMNVSTLELGDSALYLCASSVGQGVGNTEAFFGQGTRLTVV.

This chain links TRBV4-1 with TRBJ1-1; possible D gene TRBD1, 5 bases. Per germline, CDR1 MGHRA and CDR2 YSYEKL. V lost 2 bases and J lost 1, with 14 bases in between. The CDR3 has 16 amino acids. In DNA form, the CDR3 reads TGCGCCAGCAGCCAAAACACGGGACTGCCGAACACTGAAGCTTTCTTT. Its protein is CASSQNTGLPNTEAFF.

The chain uses TRBV11-2 and TRBJ2-5; no firm D call. The CDR3 extends over 16 amino acids. The germline CDR1 and CDR2 sequences are SGHAT and FQNNGV. V gave up 5 bases and J gave up 2 bases, with 18 bases separating them. CDR3 sequence (DNA): TGTGCCAGCAGCCGTATCCCGAGGAGAGATCAAGAGACCCAGTACTTC. Amino acid sequence: CASSRIPRRDQETQYF.

The chain links TRBV6-5 to TRBJ1-3; no clear D. Germline assignment: CDR1 MNHEY and CDR2 SVGAGI. This CDR3 comprises 16 residues. V lost 0 bases and J lost 0, with 9 bases in between. The CDR3 DNA reads as TGTGCCAGCAGTTACTCTGGGCCGGACTCTGGAAACACCATATATTTT. Translated: CASSYSGPDSGNTIYF.

This clone was seen a few times. The rearrangement joins TRBV29-1 to TRBJ1-1; D may be TRBD1 (5 bases). V shed 4 bases and J shed 6 bases, with 9 bases lying between them. The CDR3 length is 11 residues. Germline loops: CDR1 SQVTM, CDR2 ANQGSEA. In nucleotides, the CDR3 is TGCAGCGTTGGACGGGGGGCTGAAGCTTTCTTT. It specifies CSVGRGAEAFF.

This chain connects TRBV7-9 to TRBJ2-7; 9 nucleotides line up with TRBD1. V was clipped by 4 bases and J by 5 bases; unmatched bases: 9. This CDR3 region has 15 residues. Germline V lookup: CDR1 SEHNR, CDR2 FQNEAQ (reference sequence). In DNA form, the CDR3 reads TGTGCCAGCAGCTCGCGAACAGGGGGCTGGGACGAGCAGTACTTC. It yields the protein CASSSRTGGWDEQYF.

V gene TRBV7-9 combines with J gene TRBJ2-1; maybe TRBD2 (5 bases). Germline V gene data show CDR1 as SEHNR and CDR2 as FQNEAQ (reference sequence). Trimming cost V 2 bases and J 3 bases, with 8 bases left between them. This CDR3 is built from 14 residues. DNA for the CDR3: TGTGCCAGCAGCTTAACCGCGGGCTACAATGAGCAGTTCTTC. This codes for CASSLTAGYNEQFF. Drawing the rest from reference TRBV7-9 and TRBJ2-1, the complete variable domain is DTGVSQNPRHKITKRGQNVTFRCDPISEHNRLYWYRQTLGQGPEFLTYFQNEAQLEKSRLLSDRFSAERPKGSFSTLEIQRTEQGDSAMYLCASSLTAGYNEQFFGPGTRLTVL.

This chain joins TRBV9 and TRBJ2-1, with 16 bases identical to TRBD2. Per the germline V gene, CDR1 is SGDLS and CDR2 is YYNGEE. The CDR3 is made up of 19 amino acids. Trimming took 1 base from V and 0 from J; bases not matched to a gene: 4. CDR3 DNA sequence: TGTGCCAGCAGCGTAAGGGGACTAGCGGGGGGGGACTCCTACAATGAGCAGTTCTTC. Amino acids: CASSVRGLAGGDSYNEQFF.

V is TRBV9 and J is TRBJ2-3; 10 nucleotides match TRBD2. The germline V gene has CDR1 SGDLS and CDR2 YYNGEE. The CDR3 contains 16 residues. V trimming: 3 bases; J trimming: 1 base; junction bases outside the gene matches: 5. The CDR3 DNA reads as TGTGCCAGCAGCGAAGCGGGGGGGCAGGGCACAGATACGCAGTATTTT. Encoded protein: CASSEAGGQGTDTQYF.

The chain carries TRBV6-6 and TRBJ2-1; 9 nucleotides align to TRBD2. Germline-derived CDR1 and CDR2 are MNHNY and SVGAGI (reference sequence). CDR3 length: 16 residues. V lost 6 bases and J lost 8; bases outside the gene matches: 14. CDR3 amino acids: CASSSPGRGGFDEQFF. In DNA, the CDR3 is TGTGCCAGCAGCTCCCCCGGGCGGGGGGGCTTCGATGAGCAGTTCTTC.

V usage is TRBV5-1 and J usage is TRBJ2-3; possibly TRBD1 for D (5 bases). This CDR3 is built from 16 residues. The V gene lost 5 bases and the J gene lost 1 base, with 17 bases spanning the gap. Germline values: CDR1 SGHRS, CDR2 YFSETQ. The CDR3 sequence: CASRTSGPYRTDTQYF. CDR3 nucleotide sequence: TGCGCCAGCAGAACTTCAGGGCCTTACCGCACAGATACGCAGTATTTT.